The next 5 T cell receptor beta chains were all read from a single sample in a study of T cells in Graves' hyperthyroidism and ophthalmopathy (dated by TCRdb to 2018 to 2020). Libraries were prepared through multiplex PCR. Sequenced using an Illumina HiSeq 2000. Amplification of TCR beta CDR3 regions was carried out from RNA transcripts. The first round of RT-PCR for the TCR CDR3 was performed with the HTBI primer set and the Qiagen OneStep RT-PCR kit. TCRdb redid the processing of the public reads, applying fastp at Q25 and MiXCR, and retained in-frame beta chains. Identical CDR3 protein sequences are pooled into one entry, listed with their most common genes and DNA. Recorded for this sample are over 45,000 distinct CDR3 sequences; less than 60% of them occurred a single time. In total, the top ten clones hold roughly 9.7% of the sample. The sample taken for sequencing was blood. The origin of the receptors is a woman between 45 and 60 years old with Graves' ophthalmopathy.

The chain employs TRBV18 and TRBJ1-5; 7 bases are a match to TRBD1. The CDR3 extends over 15 amino acids. V shed 6 bases and J 2 bases; nucleotides not matched to a gene: 7. The germline V gene has CDR1 KGHSH and CDR2 LQKENI. The CDR3 protein is CASSPNRGGNQPQHF. CDR3 coding DNA: TGTGCCAGCTCGCCTAACAGGGGTGGCAATCAGCCCCAGCATTTT.

This clonotype was seen more than once but under ten times. The chain employs TRBV2 and TRBJ2-3; 15 bases are a match to TRBD2. Germline V gene lookup returns CDR1 SNHLY and CDR2 FYNNEI. CDR3 length equals 18 residues. Trimming at V came to 6 bases and at J to 0 bases, leaving 7 bases not matched to a gene. CDR3 residues: CASSPGTSGGSSTDTQYF. The CDR3 bases are TGTGCCAGCAGCCCCGGGACTAGCGGGGGGTCTAGCACAGATACGCAGTATTTT.

As regards this clonotype: The junction shows a germline mismatch at one end, possibly a read error. V is TRBV2 and J is TRBJ2-2; D might be TRBD1 or TRBD2, each matching 5 bases. This CDR3 is built from 18 residues. Germline V gives CDR1 SNHLY, CDR2 FYNNEI. CDR3 bases: TGTGCCAGCAGGCCCTCCCTGGGCAGATCCGCCAACACCAGGGAGCTGTTGTTT. Encoded protein: CASRPSLGRSANTRELLF.

This chain links TRBV19 with TRBJ2-3; no definite D call. CDR3 length: 13 residues. Looked up from germline, CDR1 is LNHDA and CDR2 is SQIVND (reference sequence). V lost 10 bases, J lost 2 bases, and 13 bases lay in between. The CDR3 loop reads CATRNYPTDTQYF. CDR3 nucleotide sequence: TGTGCCACTAGGAACTATCCCACAGATACGCAGTATTTT.

The chain couples TRBV10-3 to TRBJ2-3, with D perhaps TRBD2 (5 bases). The germline V gene has CDR1 ENHRY and CDR2 SYGVKD. The V end was cut by 7 bases, the J end by 11 bases, with 19 bases between. CDR3 length: 13 amino acids. CDR3 sequence: CAIKARLANEQYF. The CDR3 coding sequence is TGTGCCATCAAGGCACGGCTAGCCAATGAGCAGTATTTT.